What follows are 15 T cell receptor beta chains derived from one specimen sequenced in a study of Tregs in tolerant kidney transplant recipients. Clones were read by immunoSEQ multiplex PCR, and TCRdb kept only the in-frame ones, dropping some. Here the sample spans around 75,000 clones, 85% to 90% being singletons. This specimen consisted of CD4+ T cells from blood, obtained before the transplant. These receptors originate from a human donor who received a combined kidney and bone marrow transplant.

V usage is TRBV5-4 and J usage is TRBJ1-2; 10 bases fit TRBD1. The V segment lost 7 bases and the J segment 5 bases; nucleotides outside the gene matches: 5. Germline V gene sequence: CDR1 SGHNT, CDR2 YYREEE (reference sequence). This CDR3 has 13 residues. CDR3 DNA sequence: TGTGCCAGCCGGACAGGGGGGAGGTATGGCTACACCTTC. Encoded protein: CASRTGGRYGYTF.

The gene calls are TRBV27 and TRBJ2-2, with 7 bases that match TRBD1. The CDR3 contains 15 residues. Germline-derived CDR1 and CDR2 are MNHEY and SMNVEV (reference sequence). J was trimmed by 7 bases and V by 6 bases; bases with no gene match: 11. The CDR3 reads CASSLKGAFVGELFF. The DNA of the CDR3 is TGTGCCAGCAGCCTCAAGGGGGCATTTGTCGGGGAGCTGTTTTTT.

This chain connects TRBV18 to TRBJ2-7, with 8 bases identical to TRBD2. CDR1 is KGHSH, CDR2 LQKENI, per germline. The trim removed 6 bases at V and 3 bases at J, leaving 7 bases unmatched. The CDR3 length is 14 residues. The CDR3 nucleotides are TGTGCCAGCTCGTCAGCGGGAGATGTCTACGAGCAGTACTTC. It encodes CASSSAGDVYEQYF.

The V gene is TRBV7-3, the J gene TRBJ1-1, with TRBD1 as a possible D gene (5 bases). The CDR3 sequence is 15 residues long. V dropped 1 base and J dropped 3 bases, with 12 bases sitting between them. The germline V gene encodes CDR1 SGHTA and CDR2 FQGTGA. CDR3 amino acids: CASSLMSGTHTEAFF. The CDR3 DNA follows: TGTGCCAGCAGCTTAATGTCAGGGACTCACACTGAAGCTTTCTTT.

This chain connects TRBV28 to TRBJ1-2; tentative D call: TRBD1 (5 bases). Germline V CDR1 and CDR2: MDHEN, SYDVKM. The CDR3 is made up of 13 amino acids. V was trimmed by 7 bases and J by 8 bases, leaving 17 bases between them. In DNA form, the CDR3 reads TGTGCCAGCAAGGAGTCCAGGGTTGGCGGCTACACCTTC. Translated, it gives CASKESRVGGYTF.

The genes are TRBV5-1 and TRBJ2-2; 13 nucleotides agree with TRBD2. The junction had 5 bases not matched to a gene; V was cut back by 4 bases and J by 5 bases. Germline V lookup: CDR1 SGHRS, CDR2 YFSETQ. The CDR3 length is 16 residues. CDR3 DNA: TGCGCCAGCAGCGAGGGACTAGCGGGAAGGACCGGGGAGCTGTTTTTT. This encodes CASSEGLAGRTGELFF.

This sequence joins TRBV28 and TRBJ1-3, with a weak D call TRBD1 (5 bases). In germline, CDR1 is MDHEN, CDR2 SYDVKM. The CDR3 length is 15 residues. V lost 7 bases to trimming and J lost 0 bases, with 13 bases between them. Written as DNA, the CDR3 is TGTGCCAGCATACCGACAGCTGCCTCTGGAAACACCATATATTTT. This gives the protein CASIPTAASGNTIYF.

The rearrangement links TRBV6-5 to TRBJ2-1; D may be TRBD1 (5 bases). Germline V gene sequence: CDR1 MNHEY, CDR2 SVGAGI. Trimming left V 2 bases short and J 0 bases short, with 11 bases between. The CDR3 runs to 16 residues. CDR3 sequence reads: CASSYDSLSSYNEQFF. The CDR3 DNA follows: TGTGCCAGCAGTTACGACAGCTTGAGCTCCTACAATGAGCAGTTCTTC.

The chain has TRBV30 and TRBJ1-1, with 10 positions matching TRBD1. Germline V gene data show CDR1 as GTSNPN and CDR2 as SVGIG (reference sequence). V lost 4 bases and J lost 11; bases outside the gene matches: 4. This CDR3 contains 11 residues. The CDR3 DNA is TGTGCCTGGACGGACAGGGGGTCCGCTTTCTTT. As protein: CAWTDRGSAFF.

The chain is built from TRBV5-1 and TRBJ1-1; D may be TRBD1 (6 bases). With 4 bases removed from V and 1 base from J, the gap between germline ends came to 8 bases. CDR3 size: 13 residues. Germline assignment: CDR1 SGHRS and CDR2 YFSETQ. As DNA, the CDR3 is TGCGCCAGCAGCCAGGACAGGAACACTGAAGCTTTCTTT. Translation: CASSQDRNTEAFF.

The chain recombines TRBV6-1 with TRBJ2-1; D perhaps matches TRBD1 (6 bases). Germline CDR1 is MNHNS and CDR2 is SASEGT. Trimming removed 6 bases from V and 4 bases from J, with 16 bases in between. There are 15 residues in the CDR3. The DNA for the CDR3 is TGTGCCAGCAGGATGAACAGGGACGGATACAATGAGCAGTTCTTC. Protein product: CASRMNRDGYNEQFF.

This clone was seen a single time. V is TRBV7-2 and J is TRBJ2-7; 9 nucleotides line up with TRBD1. From germline, CDR1 is SGHTA and CDR2 FQGNSA. CDR3 size: 14 residues. Losses at the gene ends were 5 bases for V and 0 bases for J; bases not matched to a gene: 2. CDR3 bases: TGTGCCAGCAGCAAGGGACAGGGCTCCTACGAGCAGTACTTC. Translating it yields CASSKGQGSYEQYF. The variable domain in full, completed from reference TRBV7-2 and TRBJ2-7, reads GAGVSQSPSNKVTEKGKDVELRCDPISGHTALYWYRQSLGQGLEFLIYFQGNSAPDKSGLPSDRFSAERTGGSVSTLTIQRTQQEDSAVYLCASSKGQGSYEQYFGPGTRLTVT.

This clone has a single count. The chain joins TRBV2 to TRBJ2-1; 10 bases align to TRBD2. CDR3 length equals 12 residues. Germline-derived CDR1 and CDR2 are SNHLY and FYNNEI. Trimming cost V 8 bases and J 10 bases; bases outside gene matches: 5. CDR3 nucleotides: TGTGCCAGCTACCTAGCGGGAGTCGAGCAGTTCTTC. Its translation is CASYLAGVEQFF.

The chain uses TRBV6-6 and TRBJ2-7; possible D gene TRBD2, 6 bases. The V end lost 6 bases, the J end lost 6 bases, and 12 bases lay between the germline ends. The germline gives CDR1 MNHNY, CDR2 SVGAGI (reference sequence). This CDR3 has 12 amino acids. In DNA form, the CDR3 reads TGTGCCAGCAGCCCGGGACTGATCGAGCAGTACTTC. Its translation: CASSPGLIEQYF.

This chain connects TRBV9 to TRBJ2-2; TRBD2 matches 12 bases. Trimming removed 0 bases from V and 4 bases from J; junction bases left unmatched: 7. Germline CDR1 SGDLS, CDR2 YYNGEE. This CDR3 comprises 18 residues. Here the CDR3 DNA reads TGTGCCAGCAGCGTAGCCCCTAGCGGGAGGGTTAGCACCGGGGAGCTGTTTTTT. Protein sequence: CASSVAPSGRVSTGELFF.